This entry lists 25 T cell receptor beta chains sequenced from one sample in a study of shared clonotypes between healthy human individuals (dated by TCRdb to the early 2020s). Libraries were constructed by the immunoSEQ multiplex PCR assay. The clones in this table, taken by TCRdb from immuneACCESS, are in-frame only. Not every clone is retained; where verified, under half of the shortfall comes from an unresolved V gene, and the cause of the rest is unknown. The sample profile shows roughly 2.2 million clones; 80% to 95% of them were found once. Approximately 0.4% of the sample is held by the ten biggest clonotypes. Sequenced: naive CD4+ T cells from PBMCs. What this sample's cell subset or site label stands for: CD45RA+ positively selected. These receptors were taken from a man aged 18 to 35 in good health. Some clones in this sample may be carry-over from other donors' samples.

This chain links TRBV28 with TRBJ1-2; no definite D call. Per germline, CDR1 MDHEN and CDR2 SYDVKM. The CDR3 length is 14 residues. V was shortened by 2 bases and J by 4 bases, with 11 bases between the two germline ends. CDR3 residues: CASSLPGSFYGYTF. Written as DNA, the CDR3 is TGTGCCAGCAGTTTACCAGGCAGCTTCTATGGCTACACCTTC.

CDR3: CASSDPRQGNEAFF. CDR3 nucleotides: TGTGCCAGCAGTGATCCGCGACAGGGAAATGAAGCTTTCTTT. The chain carries TRBV5-4 and TRBJ1-1; 7 bases agree with TRBD1. The V segment lost 5 bases and the J segment 7 bases; nucleotides outside the gene matches: 11. CDR1 is SGHNT and CDR2 is YYREEE in the germline V gene (reference sequence). The CDR3 contains 14 residues.

On this clone: Other DNA sequences in the sample encode the same CDR3. The CDR3 nucleotides are TGTGCCAGTAGTATAACGGGGAATCAGCCCCAGCATTTT. Residues: CASSITGNQPQHF. The V gene is TRBV19, the J gene TRBJ1-5; D remains ambiguous. V lost 2 bases and J 4 bases, leaving 6 bases between the germline ends. The germline V gene has CDR1 LNHDA and CDR2 SQIVND (reference sequence). The length of the CDR3 is 13 residues.

The DNA of the CDR3 is TGCGCCAGCAGCTTGGGCTTTGCGGCTAGCACAGATACGCAGTATTTT. Amino acid sequence: CASSLGFAASTDTQYF. J is TRBJ2-3 and V is TRBV5-1, with no clear D. Germline V gene sequence: CDR1 SGHRS, CDR2 YFSETQ. CDR3 length equals 16 residues. Trimming shortened V by 0 bases and J by 0 bases, and 11 bases separated the two germline ends.

This clone was counted a single time. In nucleotides, the CDR3 is TGTGCCTCTTCCAGGGACGGCTTCTACGAGCAGTACTTC. Translation: CASSRDGFYEQYF. This chain connects TRBV6-1 to TRBJ2-7; D may match TRBD1 or TRBD2 (5 bases each). The V and J ends lost 11 bases and 3 bases respectively, with 17 bases between them. CDR3 size: 13 residues. Germline CDR1 is MNHNS and CDR2 is SASEGT.

This clone was detected once. This sequence joins TRBV7-9 and TRBJ2-3; no firm D call. Germline CDR1 is SEHNR and CDR2 is FQNEAQ (reference sequence). The germline V and J ends were trimmed by 5 bases and 2 bases, with 8 bases remaining between them. This CDR3 has 13 amino acids. CDR3 protein: CASSPTHTDTQYF. CDR3 coding DNA: TGTGCCAGCAGCCCTACGCACACAGATACGCAGTATTTT.

Details on this clone: Distinct nucleotide sequences in the sample also encode this CDR3. J is TRBJ1-1 and V is TRBV5-1; no definite D call. V lost 4 bases, J lost 1 base, and 11 bases lay in between. CDR3 length equals 14 residues. In germline, CDR1 is SGHRS, CDR2 YFSETQ. The CDR3 coding sequence is TGCGCCAGCAGCCTGGAAGCCCCGAACACTGAAGCTTTCTTT. This encodes CASSLEAPNTEAFF.

This chain's CDR3 is CASSLIFSGGYNEQFF. CDR3 sequence (DNA): TGTGCCAGCTCTCTCATCTTTAGCGGCGGTTACAATGAGCAGTTCTTC. This sequence joins TRBV18 and TRBJ2-1, with a tentative D call TRBD2 (6 bases). Looked up from germline, CDR1 is KGHSH and CDR2 is LQKENI. Trimming stripped 6 bases from V and 4 bases from J, with 19 bases between. The CDR3 has 16 amino acids.

This rearrangement joins TRBV5-1 to TRBJ2-7, with a tentative D call TRBD2 (6 bases). The CDR3 runs 14 residues. Germline CDR1 and CDR2: SGHRS and YFSETQ. The V gene lost 0 bases and the J gene lost 3 bases, with 10 bases spanning the gap. The CDR3 sequence: CASSLALGGYEQYF. The CDR3 DNA sequence: TGCGCCAGCAGCTTGGCCCTGGGGGGCTACGAGCAGTACTTC.

The chain employs TRBV6-6 and TRBJ2-7; TRBD2 might be the D (5 bases). Germline assignment: CDR1 MNHNY and CDR2 SVGAGI (reference sequence). The V gene lost 8 bases and the J gene lost 0 bases, with 11 bases spanning the gap. The CDR3 sequence is 13 residues long. For the CDR3, the DNA is TGTGCCAGCTTAAGCGGTACCTCCTACGAGCAGTACTTC. The encoded protein is CASLSGTSYEQYF.

The chain recombines TRBV7-2 with TRBJ1-3; possibly TRBD1 for D (5 bases). CDR3 length: 15 amino acids. Deletions cut 3 bases from V and 3 bases from J, with 12 bases between. From germline, CDR1 is SGHTA and CDR2 FQGNSA. CDR3 sequence: CASSLGQGGGNTIYF. The CDR3 coding sequence is TGTGCCAGCAGCTTGGGCCAGGGAGGTGGAAACACCATATATTTT.

This chain uses TRBV6-5 with TRBJ1-1; D is perhaps TRBD1 (6 bases). The length of the CDR3 is 15 residues. Per germline, CDR1 MNHEY and CDR2 SVGAGI. V was cut by 0 bases and J by 4 bases, with 12 bases left in between. The CDR3 reads CASSYSGGIFTEAFF. The DNA for the CDR3 is TGTGCCAGCAGTTACTCAGGGGGTATCTTCACTGAAGCTTTCTTT.

The V gene is TRBV7-8, the J gene TRBJ2-7, with a weak D call TRBD2 (6 bases). The germline V gene encodes CDR1 SGHVS and CDR2 FQNEAQ. V was shortened by 6 bases and J by 5 bases, with 26 bases between the two germline ends. The CDR3 is 17 amino acids. Here the CDR3 DNA reads TGTGCCAGCAGGCCCGGGAGAGGGACCGGGCCCGTCCACGAGCAGTACTTC. Protein: CASRPGRGTGPVHEQYF.

The V gene is TRBV25-1, the J gene TRBJ2-7; the D is unclear. CDR3 length equals 10 residues. The V end was cut by 10 bases, the J end by 4 bases, with 8 bases between. Germline V gene sequence: CDR1 MGHDK, CDR2 SYGVNS. In DNA form, the CDR3 reads TGTGCCACCTTCCTTTACGAGCAGTACTTC. It codes for CATFLYEQYF.

CDR3: CASTPGYRGQGTEQFF. CDR3 coding DNA: TGTGCCAGCACCCCGGGGTACCGGGGACAGGGCACTGAGCAGTTCTTC. The chain recombines TRBV9 with TRBJ2-1; the match to TRBD1 covers 9 bases. V was clipped by 6 bases and J by 9 bases; unmatched bases: 16. This CDR3 is built from 16 residues. Germline V CDR1 and CDR2: SGDLS, YYNGEE.

The table lists this clone with a count of one. Here the CDR3 DNA reads TGCGCCAGCAGCCAAGGTGGGACATCTAATGAAAAACTGTTTTTT. Encoded protein: CASSQGGTSNEKLFF. The rearrangement links TRBV4-1 to TRBJ1-4; D may be TRBD1 (6 bases). Germline V gene lookup returns CDR1 MGHRA and CDR2 YSYEKL. V gave up 1 base and J gave up 3 bases, with 9 bases separating them. The CDR3 runs 15 residues.

V gene TRBV28 combines with J gene TRBJ2-1; the D gene is possibly TRBD2 (5 bases). CDR3 size: 14 residues. The V gene lost 8 bases and the J gene lost 0 bases, with 11 bases spanning the gap. CDR1 and CDR2 from the germline V gene are MDHEN and SYDVKM. DNA for the CDR3: TGTGCCAGCCTGCGGGTGAGCTCCTACAATGAGCAGTTCTTC. This translates into CASLRVSSYNEQFF.

The chain joins TRBV6-1 to TRBJ1-1; tentative D call: TRBD1 (5 bases). Germline lookup yields CDR1 MNHNS and CDR2 SASEGT. Deletions cut 7 bases from V and 5 bases from J, with 20 bases between. The CDR3 is 15 residues long. The DNA of the CDR3 is TGTGCCAGCACTTCGCAGGGCCCCTTTGGAACTGAAGCTTTCTTT. Translated: CASTSQGPFGTEAFF.

The chain joins TRBV28 to TRBJ2-7; D is possibly TRBD1 or TRBD2 (7 bases each). Looked up from germline, CDR1 is MDHEN and CDR2 is SYDVKM. This CDR3 is 16 amino acids long. Trimming cost V 5 bases and J 2 bases, with 19 bases left between them. The CDR3 loop is CASSGSDREGPYEQYF. The CDR3 bases are TGTGCCAGCAGTGGGAGTGACAGGGAGGGCCCCTACGAGCAGTACTTC.

This clone was recorded only once. The genes are TRBV2 and TRBJ1-5, with D uncertain. The ends were cut back, 2 bases at V and 3 bases at J, with 11 bases in the middle. This CDR3 region has 15 residues. The germline V gene encodes CDR1 SNHLY and CDR2 FYNNEI. The CDR3 DNA follows: TGTGCCAGCAGTGAATGGAGCAGCCTCAATCAGCCCCAGCATTTT. Protein product: CASSEWSSLNQPQHF. Complete variable domain (other parts from reference TRBV2 and TRBJ1-5): EPEVTQTPSHQVTQMGQEVILRCVPISNHLYFYWYRQILGQKVEFLVSFYNNEISEKSEIFDDQFSVERPDGSNFTLKIRSTKLEDSAMYFCASSEWSSLNQPQHFGDGTRLSIL.

The chain employs TRBV28 and TRBJ1-1; D perhaps matches TRBD1 (5 bases). V was pared by 8 bases and J by 0 bases, with 16 bases between. The CDR3 is 15 residues long. The germline V gene encodes CDR1 MDHEN and CDR2 SYDVKM. CDR3 loop: CASGGERGMNTEAFF. Here the CDR3 DNA reads TGTGCCAGCGGGGGAGAAAGGGGCATGAACACTGAAGCTTTCTTT. The full variable domain, rest sourced from reference TRBV28 and TRBJ1-1, is DVKVTQSSRYLVKRTGEKVFLECVQDMDHENMFWYRQDPGLGLRLIYFSYDVKMKEKGDIPEGYSVSREKKERFSLILESASTNQTSMYLCASGGERGMNTEAFFGQGTRLTVV.

This clone was counted a single time. The rearrangement joins TRBV7-9 to TRBJ2-1, with TRBD1 matching over 8 bases. V lost 5 bases, J lost 1 base, and 4 bases stayed unmatched. Germline V gives CDR1 SEHNR, CDR2 FQNEAQ (reference sequence). The CDR3 is 15 residues long. CDR3 in amino acids: CASSTGTGSYNEQFF. The CDR3 DNA follows: TGTGCCAGCAGCACCGGGACAGGTTCCTACAATGAGCAGTTCTTC.

CDR3 DNA sequence: TGTGCCAGCAGCTTGGAGGGTGAAGCTTTCTTT. It is translated as CASSLEGEAFF. The chain joins TRBV5-6 to TRBJ1-1, with D unresolved. Germline CDR1 reads SGHDT; CDR2 reads YYEEEE. The V and J ends lost 0 bases and 7 bases respectively, with 4 bases between them. The CDR3 extends over 11 amino acids.

This chain uses TRBV7-8 with TRBJ2-5; D perhaps matches TRBD2 (5 bases). This CDR3 comprises 14 residues. CDR1 SGHVS and CDR2 FQNEAQ come from the germline V gene. With 1 base removed from V and 4 bases from J, the gap between germline ends came to 10 bases. CDR3 loop: CASSLVSSGETQYF. CDR3 bases: TGTGCCAGCAGCTTAGTTTCGAGCGGAGAGACCCAGTACTTC.

The V and J genes are TRBV28 and TRBJ2-3, with TRBD2 identical over 9 bases. V was clipped by 2 bases and J by 2 bases; unmatched bases: 8. Germline CDR1 reads MDHEN; CDR2 reads SYDVKM. The CDR3 runs 17 residues. The CDR3 bases are TGTGCCAGCAGTTTAGACGGGGCGGGAGGGCTCACAGATACGCAGTATTTT. This codes for CASSLDGAGGLTDTQYF. The full variable domain, completed using reference TRBV28 and TRBJ2-3, is DVKVTQSSRYLVKRTGEKVFLECVQDMDHENMFWYRQDPGLGLRLIYFSYDVKMKEKGDIPEGYSVSREKKERFSLILESASTNQTSMYLCASSLDGAGGLTDTQYFGPGTRLTVL.